A single sample is the source of the 4 T cell receptor beta chains below, sequenced in a study of T cells in Graves' hyperthyroidism and ophthalmopathy. Using RNA transcripts as the source, TCR beta CDR3 regions were amplified. RT-PCR in the first round (using the HTBI primer set) targeted the TCR CDR3. One entry per CDR3 protein results from TCRdb running MiXCR on the multiplex PCR reads. Here the sample spans roughly 380,000 distinct CDR3 sequences, approximately 15% being singletons. The sample consisted of blood. These TCRs come from a woman aged 55-69 years with Graves' hyperthyroidism.

This clonotype was counted ten times or more. This chain links TRBV28 with TRBJ1-1; the D gene is possibly TRBD1 (5 bases). Germline V gene sequence: CDR1 MDHEN, CDR2 SYDVKM. This CDR3 spans 15 amino acids. Trimming cost V 4 bases and J 4 bases, with 16 bases left between them. The CDR3 sequence is CASSSWAGASTEAFF. In DNA, the CDR3 is TGTGCCAGCAGTTCCTGGGCTGGGGCCTCCACTGAAGCTTTCTTT.

This clonotype was seen repeatedly, ten times or more. V gene TRBV6-1 combines with J gene TRBJ2-2; the match to TRBD1 covers 7 bases. J lost 8 bases, V lost 5 bases, and 5 bases had no gene match. From germline, CDR1 is MNHNS and CDR2 SASEGT. The CDR3 length is 13 residues. CDR3: CASSYQGDGELFF. CDR3 nucleotides: TGTGCCAGCAGTTACCAGGGGGATGGGGAGCTGTTTTTT.

This clonotype has at least ten counts. The V call is TRBV9, the J call TRBJ1-2; possibly TRBD1 for D (5 bases). This CDR3 comprises 13 residues. Germline V gene sequence: CDR1 SGDLS, CDR2 YYNGEE. The V gene lost 3 bases and the J gene lost 5 bases, with 11 bases spanning the gap. CDR3 protein: CASSGPGHYGYTF. For the CDR3, the DNA is TGTGCCAGCAGCGGGCCAGGGCATTATGGCTACACCTTC.

The table lists this clonotype with many counts. The chain links TRBV7-2 to TRBJ2-1, with D perhaps matching TRBD1 or TRBD2 (5 bases each). Germline V gene lookup returns CDR1 SGHTA and CDR2 FQGNSA. The CDR3 extends over 17 amino acids. Trimming removed 1 base from V and 6 bases from J, with 19 bases in between. CDR3 region: CASSLDTGPRRGNEQFF. The CDR3 coding sequence is TGTGCCAGCAGCTTAGATACGGGACCGCGAAGGGGCAATGAGCAGTTCTTC.